Presented here are 15 T cell receptor beta chains from one specimen sequenced in a study of Ad26.COV2.S vaccination and SARS-CoV-2 variants. Clones were read by immunoSEQ multiplex PCR, and TCRdb kept only the in-frame ones, dropping some. Among about 350,000 clones, approximately 81% were seen once, and the ten largest hold 3.3%. Treatment of the sample: some 20 received Ad26.COV2.S at low or high dose, single or two shots; about 5 received placebo; per-sample allocation not given. Vaccine and placebo recipients were sampled on day 63 after the first injection. The sample consisted of peripheral blood, taken in a trial of Ad26.COV2.S vaccine versus placebo. The receptors were sampled from a person aged 18 to 65 who received the Ad26.COV2.S COVID-19 vaccine or a placebo.

The rearrangement uses TRBV7-6 and TRBJ1-1, with D perhaps matching TRBD1 (5 bases). This CDR3 region has 15 residues. The germline V gene has CDR1 SGHVS and CDR2 FNYEAQ. V lost 5 bases and J lost 1, with 14 bases in between. The CDR3 sequence is CASSRSRGENTEAFF. CDR3 bases: TGTGCCAGCAGCCGAAGTCGGGGGGAGAACACTGAAGCTTTCTTT.

The J gene is TRBJ2-7, the V gene TRBV29-1, with 7 bases that match TRBD1. Trimming took 7 bases from V and 0 from J; bases not matched to a gene: 3. Germline CDR1 SQVTM, CDR2 ANQGSEA. The CDR3 has 12 residues. CDR3 protein: CSGRDSSYEQYF. The CDR3 coding sequence is TGCAGCGGCCGGGACAGCTCCTACGAGCAGTACTTC.

V usage is TRBV2 and J usage is TRBJ2-1; D possibly corresponds to TRBD2 (7 bases). Germline V gene lookup returns CDR1 SNHLY and CDR2 FYNNEI. Trimming shortened V by 9 bases and J by 6 bases, and 21 bases separated the two germline ends. The CDR3 length is 15 residues. CDR3 nucleotides: TGTGCCAGTACACAGGAGGCGGGGGCCCTCAATGAGCAGTTCTTC. It encodes CASTQEAGALNEQFF.

This chain connects TRBV4-3 to TRBJ2-3; D unclear. Germline V gene data show CDR1 as LGHNA and CDR2 as YSLEER. Trimming pared 0 bases from V and 5 bases from J, leaving 12 bases between. The CDR3 is 15 residues long. Here the CDR3 DNA reads TGCGCCAGCAGCCAAGAAGGTAGAAAGGTAGATACGCAGTATTTT. Its protein is CASSQEGRKVDTQYF.

Only a few counts were recorded for this clone. This chain joins TRBV10-3 and TRBJ2-1; tentative D call: TRBD1 (6 bases). The CDR3 extends over 14 amino acids. V was shortened by 7 bases and J by 5 bases, with 15 bases between the two germline ends. Germline V gene sequence: CDR1 ENHRY, CDR2 SYGVKD. In DNA, the CDR3 is TGTGCCATCAAAGAAAACACAGGGAACAATGAGCAGTTCTTC. Translated: CAIKENTGNNEQFF.

This chain links TRBV6-5 with TRBJ2-1; the match to TRBD2 covers 9 bases. V dropped 10 bases and J dropped 6; count of bases not matched to a gene: 13. This CDR3 has 15 residues. Germline loops: CDR1 MNHEY, CDR2 SVGAGI. CDR3 protein: CATHIGGSGGNEQFF. The CDR3 DNA reads as TGTGCCACCCATATAGGGGGTAGCGGGGGCAATGAGCAGTTCTTC.

The chain is built from TRBV12-5 and TRBJ2-2; D might be TRBD1 (6 bases). The CDR3 is 13 amino acids. Trimming took 5 bases from V and 6 from J, leaving 10 bases between them. CDR1 and CDR2 from the germline V gene are LGHNT and FRNRAP. For the CDR3, the DNA is TGTGCTAGTGGTCCAGGGGTGCCCGGGGAGCTGTTTTTT. Translated: CASGPGVPGELFF.

The chain is built from TRBV5-1 and TRBJ1-2, with D tentatively TRBD1 (6 bases). CDR1 is SGHRS and CDR2 is YFSETQ in the germline V gene. Trimming cost V 3 bases and J 3 bases, with 12 bases left between them. The CDR3 is 14 amino acids. The CDR3 DNA sequence: TGCGCCAGCAGCTCCAGGACAGCTTACTATGGCTACACCTTC. Translated, it gives CASSSRTAYYGYTF. Combining the CDR3 with reference TRBV5-1 and TRBJ1-2 gives the whole variable domain KAGVTQTPRYLIKTRGQQVTLSCSPISGHRSVSWYQQTPGQGLQFLFEYFSETQRNKGNFPGRFSGRQFSNSRSEMNVSTLELGDSALYLCASSSRTAYYGYTFGSGTRLTVV.

This rearrangement joins TRBV5-1 to TRBJ2-1; 7 positions match TRBD1. V lost 4 bases, J lost 4 bases, and 8 bases stayed unmatched. This CDR3 spans 15 amino acids. Germline values: CDR1 SGHRS, CDR2 YFSETQ. The DNA for the CDR3 is TGCGCCAGCAGCGAAACCGGGACAGAATACAATGAGCAGTTCTTC. Protein sequence: CASSETGTEYNEQFF.

The V call is TRBV27, the J call TRBJ2-6; possible D gene TRBD1, 5 bases. There are 16 residues in the CDR3. Deletions cut 5 bases from V and 4 bases from J, with 15 bases between. CDR1 is MNHEY, CDR2 SMNVEV, per germline (reference sequence). The CDR3: CASSPLYRTGANVLTF. The CDR3 coding sequence is TGTGCCAGCAGTCCCCTGTACAGGACCGGGGCCAACGTCCTGACTTTC.

This sequence joins TRBV10-1 and TRBJ2-7; D possibly uses TRBD1 or TRBD2 (6 bases each). Germline assignment: CDR1 WNHNN and CDR2 SYGVQD (reference sequence). This CDR3 has 13 amino acids. Trimming cost V 2 bases and J 6 bases, with 11 bases left between them. CDR3 nucleotide sequence: TGCGCCAGCAGTGAGGAGTGGGGGGCCGAGCAGTACTTC. Translation: CASSEEWGAEQYF.

The rearrangement joins TRBV29-1 to TRBJ2-3; no reliable D call. In germline, CDR1 is SQVTM, CDR2 ANQGSEA. The CDR3 length is 10 residues. The ends were cut back, 7 bases at V and 4 bases at J, with 6 bases in the middle. CDR3 loop: CSAPADTQYF. CDR3 in DNA: TGCAGCGCCCCAGCAGATACGCAGTATTTT.

On this clone itself: The sample carries other DNA sequences with the same CDR3. CDR3 DNA: TGTGCCAGCAGTGGACTCGGCTACGAGCAGTACTTC. Its translation: CASSGLGYEQYF. The chain carries TRBV6-2 or TRBV6-3 and TRBJ2-7; D possibly corresponds to TRBD2 (5 bases). CDR3 length: 12 amino acids. The germline gives CDR1 MNHEY, CDR2 SVGEGT. Deletions cut 5 bases from V and 3 bases from J, with 8 bases between.

The rearrangement links TRBV5-6 to TRBJ2-2; D gene unclear. This CDR3 is 14 amino acids long. Germline V gene data show CDR1 as SGHDT and CDR2 as YYEEEE. Trimming left V 0 bases short and J 7 bases short, with 10 bases between. The CDR3 DNA sequence: TGTGCCAGCAGCTTGGAAGGGTTTAGCGGGGAGCTGTTTTTT. Amino acid sequence: CASSLEGFSGELFF.

The chain uses TRBV3-1 (or the pseudogene TRBV3-2) and TRBJ2-2, with 12 bases fitting TRBD2. Germline V lookup: CDR1 LGHDT, CDR2 YNNKEL (reference sequence). V gave up 0 bases and J gave up 6 bases; unmatched junction bases: 5. The CDR3 consists of 17 residues. The CDR3 reads CASSQDRASGRAGELFF. In DNA, the CDR3 is TGTGCCAGCAGCCAAGATCGGGCTAGCGGGAGGGCCGGGGAGCTGTTTTTT.